The clone carrying this TCR beta chain showed up just a few times. TCRdb reprocessed the 5' RACE reads with MiXCR, giving one entry per CDR3 protein. Here the sample spans 400,000 to 550,000 distinct CDR3 sequences, less than 25% being singletons. This sample was included in a study of identical twins. The CDR3 runs 15 residues. Trimming removed 4 bases from V and 0 bases from J, with 13 bases in between. Germline CDR1 is SGHRS and CDR2 is YFSETQ. The same specimen was also included in a second study, on T cells expressing NK-cell markers.

The rearrangement joins TRBV5-1 to TRBJ1-1; D might be TRBD1 (6 bases). This receptor was taken from a woman aged 18-30 years in good health. Sequenced sample: CD4+ T cells sorted from blood. The CDR3 sequence: CASSTQGSVNTEAFF. CDR3 nucleotides: TGCGCCAGCAGCACACAGGGTTCGGTGAACACTGAAGCTTTCTTT.